This T cell receptor (beta chain) was recorded in a study of blood T cell repertoires in COVID-19 (dated by TCRdb to 2019 to 2021). Broadly, across the study: Samples covering the acute and convalescent phases of COVID-19 were provided by collaborators in the United States, Italy and Spain. A de-identified subject ID, COVID-19 status, age in years and sex were almost always included in the sample metadata. The repertoires were released in a freely available public database intended as a resource for research on the immune response to SARS-CoV-2. Where available, HLA class I and class II types were taken from metadata supplied by the sample provider and were not determined by assay-based typing. The prospective study material was composed of cDNA or gDNA derived from T cells, B-cell-depleted T cells, or PBMCs. The dataset comprised deeply sampled blood TCRbeta repertoires from subjects exposed to, actively infected with, or recovered from COVID-19. Samples were obtained from the ongoing ImmuneRACE study (first 160 participants) and from 1,000 to 1,500 subjects provided by 6 global collaborators. Paper-wide results and their limitations: The quantity of clinical and demographic metadata differed by source and by participant and was supplied without curation.

With respect to this clone: The antigen it binds to is not known. Base qualities were left out, and no much larger clone turns up one base away.

The immunoSEQ Assay, a bias-controlled multiplex PCR, was used to amplify TCRbeta CDR3 regions from genomic DNA. On the study's bioinformatics: Within the assay, amplification of reference gene primers was used to estimate how many nucleated cells each sample contained. To quantify the absolute abundance of each unique TCRbeta CDR3 rearrangement, sequence reads were collapsed and filtered. Productive Simpson clonality was computed per sample as the square root of Simpson's diversity index over productive rearrangements. Entries here come from immuneACCESS through TCRdb and include only in-frame sequences with V and J called. Some clones fail to appear in such tables; in the studies checked, an unresolved V gene covers under half of the shortfall, and the cause of the remainder is unknown. V, J and clone size were drawn from that table, and D and trimming were deduced from the DNA. The sample records about 22,000 clones, about three quarters of which are singletons. The ten biggest clones cover around 13% of the sample.

Collaborating institutions collected whole blood in K2EDTA tubes following their own protocols. Collaborator samples were shipped for TCRbeta analysis as frozen whole blood, isolated PBMCs, or DNA extracted from either sample type. Sequencing was carried out using peripheral blood. The sequence came from a man in his sixties with active COVID-19.

The CDR3 is CASSFGQGGDTQYF. The bases read TGTGCCAGCAGTTTTGGACAGGGGGGAGATACGCAGTATTTT. The chain was built from TRBV28 and TRBJ2-3, and 10 junction bases match TRBD1. The CDR3 holds 14 amino acids from the cysteine to the phenylalanine. Here the CDR3 DNA is all that survives: 42 bases in frame from base 1. The CDR1 and CDR2 encoded by the germline V gene are MDHEN and SYDVKM. For this chain, trimming is 3 bases at the V end and 5 bases at the J end, and the number of junction bases without a gene match is 2.